What follows describes a single T cell receptor (beta chain). Measured with immunoSEQ multiplex PCR; TCRdb has only the in-frame clones, and not every one. The profile shows tens of thousands of clones, roughly 80% of them singletons. The ends were cut back, 8 bases at V and 2 bases at J, with 16 bases in the middle. The CDR3 spans 14 residues. Germline V gives CDR1 SGHVS, CDR2 FQNEAQ. The data are from a study of blood T cell repertoires in COVID-19. Study summary: There were acute and convalescent COVID-19 samples, and they came from the United States, Italy and Spain. From T cells, B-cell-depleted T cells, or PBMCs came the material, which was cDNA or gDNA.

Sequencing input: peripheral blood. The clonotype originates from a human donor in a cohort sampled during active COVID-19. The chain combines TRBV7-8 with TRBJ2-7; D is uncertain. CDR3 loop: CASSDPATAYEQYF. The CDR3 DNA follows: TGTGCCAGCTCCGACCCCGCTACAGCCTACGAGCAGTACTTC.